This T cell receptor (beta chain) was recovered during a study of blood T cell repertoires in COVID-19. Across the whole study: Some COVID-19 samples were acute and others convalescent; all came from the United States, Italy and Spain. T cells, B-cell-depleted T cells, or PBMCs supplied cDNA or gDNA.

How the authors handled the data: Cell counts per sample came from amplifying reference gene primers. The method was immunoSEQ multiplex PCR; TCRdb's version includes in-frame clones alone and lacks a portion of them. That table furnishes V, J and clone size, whereas the DNA furnished D and trimming. The sample has around 63,000 clones, 65% to 85% seen once. This CDR3 has 13 amino acids. The germline V gene encodes CDR1 MGHDK and CDR2 SYGVNS. The V segment lost 6 bases and the J segment 3 bases; nucleotides outside the gene matches: 1. V is TRBV25-1 and J is TRBJ2-5; 10 bases agree with TRBD1. The sample taken for sequencing was peripheral blood. The sequence came from a man aged 55 to 70 with acute or convalescent COVID-19. The CDR3 nucleotides read TGTGCCAGCAGGGGACAGGGGAAAGAGACCCAGTACTTC. Its translation is CASRGQGKETQYF.